This TCR beta chain was captured in a study of STAT3 mutations in large granular lymphocyte leukemia. Study-wide context: Roughly half the longitudinally sequenced T-LGLL patients had canonical STAT3 mutations.

To note about this clone: Its target is unknown.

Study results and limitations: In about 30% of the 18 patients, new TCR clonotypes emerged after therapy. No sample exists from the first appearance of each clone. In T-cell large granular lymphocyte leukemia, about half of patients showed multiple immunodominant subclonotypes.

Each sample's TCRbeta library yielded on average around 41,000 productive templates. Repertoires were generated with immunoSEQ multiplex PCR, while TCRdb's copy carries only in-frame clones and drops some. The sample has 10,000 to 15,000 clones; 81% are singletons. The sequencing input was peripheral blood mononuclear cells. The sequence derives from a man aged 55 to 70 with T-cell large granular lymphocyte leukemia. Some clones in this sample may be carry-over from other donors' samples.

The CDR3 here is CASSTSGSYNSPLHF. The CDR3 DNA reads as TGCGCCAGCAGCACGTCGGGATCTTATAATTCACCCCTCCACTTT. The chain combines TRBV5-1 with TRBJ1-6; D unresolved. Germline V CDR1 and CDR2: SGHRS, YFSETQ. Trimming shortened V by 4 bases and J by 4 bases, and 12 bases separated the two germline ends. This CDR3 region has 15 residues.